Below are 28 T cell receptor beta chains sequenced from a single sample in a study of T cell changes during pregnancy in multiple sclerosis. Clones were read by immunoSEQ multiplex PCR, and TCRdb kept only the in-frame ones, dropping some. The sample consists of 35,000 to 45,000 clones, roughly nine tenths of them appearing once. Specimen: CD8+ T cells from peripheral blood mononuclear cells, collected in the first trimester of pregnancy. Receptors originate from a female donor with multiple sclerosis, enrolled in a pregnancy study.

V and J are TRBV19 and TRBJ1-2; D ambiguous. There are 14 residues in the CDR3. The ends were cut back, 3 bases at V and 6 bases at J, with 14 bases in the middle. Looked up from germline, CDR1 is LNHDA and CDR2 is SQIVND (reference sequence). The CDR3 bases are TGTGCCAGTAGTATCTCTGTCACTCATAATGGCTACACCTTC. Its translation is CASSISVTHNGYTF.

The chain combines TRBV7-6 with TRBJ1-5; 8 bases fit TRBD1. Germline CDR1 SGHVS, CDR2 FNYEAQ. With V trimmed by 5 bases and J by 7 bases, 4 bases remained unmatched. The CDR3 has 13 residues. CDR3 nucleotides: TGTGCCAGCAGCCCGGACAGGGTGCAGCCCCAGCATTTT. Amino acids: CASSPDRVQPQHF. Looking up the rest from reference TRBV7-6 and TRBJ1-5 gives the full variable domain: GAGVSQSPRYKVTKRGQDVALRCDPISGHVSLYWYRQALGQGPEFLTYFNYEAQQDKSGLPNDRFSAERPEGSISTLTIQRTEQRDSAMYRCASSPDRVQPQHFGDGTRLSIL.

The chain employs TRBV7-9 and TRBJ1-1; TRBD1 agrees at 7 bases. Germline assignment: CDR1 SEHNR and CDR2 FQNEAQ (reference sequence). This CDR3 has 14 residues. Germline trimming cut 2 bases from V and 3 bases from J; bases unmatched to any gene: 3. CDR3 sequence (DNA): TGTGCCAGCAGCTTAACAGGGGAGTACACTGAAGCTTTCTTT. This gives the protein CASSLTGEYTEAFF.

This clone showed up just once. The chain recombines TRBV9 with TRBJ2-1; 8 bases fit TRBD2. Germline CDR1 SGDLS, CDR2 YYNGEE. This CDR3 spans 16 amino acids. V was clipped by 4 bases and J by 3 bases; unmatched bases: 9. The CDR3 nucleotides read TGTGCCAGCAGCCCGACGGGGGGGTCTGACTACAATGAGCAGTTCTTC. As protein: CASSPTGGSDYNEQFF.

This clone was detected once. The chain combines TRBV7-6 with TRBJ2-3, with TRBD1 identical over 7 bases. Germline V gene lookup returns CDR1 SGHVS and CDR2 FNYEAQ. The CDR3 is made up of 15 amino acids. J lost 2 bases, V lost 6 bases, and 8 bases had no gene match. CDR3 protein: CASSTGQHSTDTQYF. The CDR3 DNA reads TGTGCCAGCAGTACGGGACAGCATTCCACAGATACGCAGTATTTT.

This clone showed up just once. The chain couples TRBV5-1 to TRBJ2-7, with D possibly TRBD2 on 5 matching bases. This CDR3 region has 12 residues. The germline gives CDR1 SGHRS, CDR2 YFSETQ. V was clipped by 8 bases and J by 2 bases, with 11 bases between them. The CDR3 nucleotides read TGCGCCAGTCCAGCGGAAACCTACGAGCAGTACTTC. Translating gives CASPAETYEQYF.

The rearrangement uses TRBV19 and TRBJ2-7, with D possibly being TRBD2 (6 bases). The CDR3 spans 15 residues. Trimming stripped 8 bases from V and 4 bases from J, with 21 bases between. The V gene's germline CDR1 is LNHDA and CDR2 SQIVND (reference sequence). CDR3 DNA sequence: TGTGCCAGTGGGGACTGGCGGGGAACCCGGTACGAGCAGTACTTC. It yields the protein CASGDWRGTRYEQYF. Together with reference TRBV19 and TRBJ2-7, the CDR3 gives the full variable domain: DGGITQSPKYLFRKEGQNVTLSCEQNLNHDAMYWYRQDPGQGLRLIYYSQIVNDFQKGDIAEGYSVSREKKESFPLTVTSAQKNPTAFYLCASGDWRGTRYEQYFGPGTRLTVT.

The chain couples TRBV6-5 to TRBJ2-1, with TRBD2 as a possible D gene (5 bases). This CDR3 is 14 amino acids long. V lost 0 bases, J lost 7 bases, and 10 bases lay in between. Per the germline V gene, CDR1 is MNHEY and CDR2 is SVGAGI. CDR3 sequence reads: CASSYSSGENEQFF. The CDR3 nucleotides are TGTGCCAGCAGTTACTCAAGTGGGGAGAATGAGCAGTTCTTC.

The chain links TRBV5-6 to TRBJ2-5; D may be TRBD1 (6 bases). CDR3 size: 14 residues. Trimming shortened V by 1 base and J by 4 bases, and 11 bases separated the two germline ends. Germline-derived CDR1 and CDR2 are SGHDT and YYEEEE. CDR3 coding DNA: TGTGCCAGCAGCTTGTTGGGGGCCCGAGAGACCCAGTACTTC. Amino acids: CASSLLGARETQYF. Full variable domain (rest looked up from reference TRBV5-6 and TRBJ2-5): DAGVTQSPTHLIKTRGQQVTLRCSPKSGHDTVSWYQQALGQGPQFIFQYYEEEERQRGNFPDRFSGHQFPNYSSELNVNALLLGDSALYLCASSLLGARETQYFGPGTRLLVL.

J is TRBJ2-7 and V is TRBV27; 7 positions agree with TRBD1. Germline CDR1 is MNHEY and CDR2 is SMNVEV (reference sequence). V was pared by 11 bases and J by 3 bases, with 10 bases of the junction left unmatched. This CDR3 comprises 13 residues. The DNA for the CDR3 is TGTGCCGCCGCGAAAGGGACAGACTACGAGCAGTACTTC. As protein: CAAAKGTDYEQYF.

This chain joins TRBV2 and TRBJ2-3, with a weak D call TRBD2 (5 bases). The V end lost 3 bases, the J end lost 2 bases, and 15 bases lay between the germline ends. Germline lookup yields CDR1 SNHLY and CDR2 FYNNEI. This CDR3 contains 16 residues. CDR3 DNA: TGTGCCAGCAGTGATCTTGCTAGCCCAATCACAGATACGCAGTATTTT. Its translation is CASSDLASPITDTQYF.

This clone was observed a single time. This chain links TRBV11-2 with TRBJ2-3; TRBD2 might be the D (6 bases). V lost 0 bases and J 2 bases, leaving 12 bases between the germline ends. The CDR3 length is 16 residues. The germline V gene has CDR1 SGHAT and CDR2 FQNNGV. The CDR3 nucleotides read TGTGCCAGCAGCTTAGAGGTGGGGGGAAACACAGATACGCAGTATTTT. Its protein is CASSLEVGGNTDTQYF.

This chain connects TRBV2 to TRBJ1-1; 10 bases match TRBD1. This CDR3 is built from 16 residues. Germline CDR1 SNHLY, CDR2 FYNNEI. Trimming removed 6 bases from V and 0 bases from J; junction bases left unmatched: 7. The CDR3 DNA sequence: TGTGCCAGCAGCAAGGGACAGGGGCGGGTGAACACTGAAGCTTTCTTT. It encodes CASSKGQGRVNTEAFF.

The chain carries TRBV7-3 and TRBJ2-3; 7 positions match TRBD2. CDR1 is SGHTA and CDR2 is FQGTGA in the germline V gene. The ends lost 2 bases at V and 1 base at J; junction bases unmatched: 6. The CDR3 covers 16 residues. CDR3 bases: TGTGCCAGCAGCTTATTGGTTGCGGGGGGCACAGATACGCAGTATTTT. Protein sequence: CASSLLVAGGTDTQYF. The whole variable domain, filled in from reference TRBV7-3 and TRBJ2-3, reads GAGVSQTPSNKVTEKGKYVELRCDPISGHTALYWYRQSLGQGPEFLIYFQGTGAADDSGLPNDRFFAVRPEGSVSTLKIQRTERGDSAVYLCASSLLVAGGTDTQYFGPGTRLTVL.

The rearrangement joins TRBV6-5 to TRBJ1-1; D gene uncertain. The CDR3 length is 16 residues. Germline loops: CDR1 MNHEY, CDR2 SVGAGI. V lost 4 bases and J 4 bases, leaving 19 bases between the germline ends. CDR3 nucleotides: TGTGCCAGCAGTTCCCGAAGACTCCAAGGGAGCACTGAAGCTTTCTTT. It yields the protein CASSSRRLQGSTEAFF.

This chain uses TRBV6-1 with TRBJ2-1, with D possibly matching TRBD2 (6 bases). Germline V gives CDR1 MNHNS, CDR2 SASEGT. V was cut by 3 bases and J by 1 base, with 10 bases left in between. This CDR3 is 15 amino acids long. CDR3 nucleotide sequence: TGTGCCAGCAGTGATGAGGCGGGGTCCTACAATGAGCAGTTCTTC. This encodes CASSDEAGSYNEQFF.

The rearrangement uses TRBV11-3 and TRBJ2-3, with TRBD2 identical over 7 bases. This CDR3 has 15 residues. J lost 4 bases, V lost 3 bases, and 7 bases had no gene match. The germline V gene encodes CDR1 SGHNT and CDR2 YENEEA. CDR3 residues: CASSFGAGVADTQYF. The CDR3 DNA follows: TGTGCCAGCAGCTTCGGGGCGGGGGTAGCAGATACGCAGTATTTT.

Regarding this clone: A read error may account for a junction end that differs from germline. The chain couples TRBV2 to TRBJ1-2; perhaps TRBD1 as D (6 bases). This CDR3 spans 15 amino acids. Germline V gene lookup returns CDR1 SNHLY and CDR2 FYNNEI. The CDR3 bases are TGTGCCAGCAGCGAAGGGACAAGGCCATACTATGGCTACACCTTC. Residues: CASSEGTRPYYGYTF.

The genes are TRBV5-1 and TRBJ2-1, with 7 bases that match TRBD1. The CDR3 runs 16 residues. Germline CDR1 is SGHRS and CDR2 is YFSETQ. With V trimmed by 0 bases and J by 3 bases, 6 bases remained unmatched. The CDR3 DNA follows: TGCGCCAGCAGCTTGGTCATAGGGGGCGTCTACAATGAGCAGTTCTTC. Amino acid sequence: CASSLVIGGVYNEQFF.

V and J are TRBV7-6 and TRBJ2-2, with D tentatively TRBD1 (6 bases). This CDR3 contains 14 residues. Trimming removed 1 base at V and 4 bases at J, with 7 bases between. The germline CDR1 and CDR2 sequences are SGHVS and FNYEAQ. CDR3 residues: CASSLGQATGELFF. CDR3 bases: TGTGCCAGCAGCTTAGGACAGGCCACCGGGGAGCTGTTTTTT.

Written as DNA, the CDR3 is TGTGCCAGCAGTATGGACACGCCATCCTACAATGAGCAGTTCTTC. This gives the protein CASSMDTPSYNEQFF. The chain couples TRBV27 to TRBJ2-1, with D possibly TRBD1 on 5 matching bases. This CDR3 spans 15 amino acids. Germline lookup yields CDR1 MNHEY and CDR2 SMNVEV (reference sequence). V dropped 5 bases and J dropped 1 base, with 12 bases sitting between them.

V is TRBV15 and J is TRBJ1-5, with D hard to call. The CDR3 covers 15 residues. V lost 6 bases to trimming and J lost 2 bases, with 14 bases between them. CDR1 LNHNV and CDR2 YYDKDF come from the germline V gene (reference sequence). The CDR3 reads CATSNGLAGNQPQHF. The CDR3, as DNA: TGTGCCACCAGTAACGGACTGGCGGGCAATCAGCCCCAGCATTTT.

This chain joins TRBV7-9 and TRBJ2-7, with D possibly TRBD2 on 5 matching bases. This CDR3 is built from 15 residues. Per germline, CDR1 SEHNR and CDR2 FQNEAQ (reference sequence). Trimming left V 2 bases short and J 3 bases short, with 14 bases between. CDR3 nucleotide sequence: TGTGCCAGCAGCTTACTGGCGGGCGCTAACTACGAGCAGTACTTC. Translated: CASSLLAGANYEQYF.

This chain joins TRBV7-9 and TRBJ1-2, with 7 bases that match TRBD1. The CDR3 totals 13 residues. V lost 8 bases and J lost 2; bases outside the gene matches: 5. CDR1 and CDR2 from the germline V gene are SEHNR and FQNEAQ (reference sequence). CDR3 sequence reads: CASDRAENYGYTF. The DNA of the CDR3 is TGTGCCAGCGACAGGGCAGAAAACTATGGCTACACCTTC.

This clone is a singleton in its sample. The V and J genes are TRBV5-1 and TRBJ2-1, with D unclear. Germline loops: CDR1 SGHRS, CDR2 YFSETQ. V was trimmed by 1 base and J by 1 base, leaving 12 bases between them. The CDR3 consists of 16 residues. CDR3: CASSLLLRVSYNEQFF. The CDR3 coding sequence is TGCGCCAGCAGCTTGTTACTCCGGGTATCCTACAATGAGCAGTTCTTC.

This chain joins TRBV27 and TRBJ1-5, with 7 positions matching TRBD1. The trim removed 6 bases at V and 0 bases at J, leaving 8 bases unmatched. The CDR3 is 16 residues long. CDR1 and CDR2 from the germline V gene are MNHEY and SMNVEV (reference sequence). CDR3 amino acids: CASRLSGGYSNQPQHF. The CDR3, as DNA: TGTGCCAGCAGACTATCAGGGGGATATAGCAATCAGCCCCAGCATTTT.

V and J are TRBV9 and TRBJ2-1; D is undetermined. The germline V and J ends were trimmed by 3 bases and 8 bases, with 12 bases remaining between them. The CDR3 sequence is 13 residues long. The germline V gene has CDR1 SGDLS and CDR2 YYNGEE. CDR3 region: CASSGPLADEQFF. CDR3 nucleotides: TGTGCCAGCAGCGGGCCCCTGGCCGATGAGCAGTTCTTC.

CDR3 protein: CASSGYAGDGNQPQHF. CDR3 DNA: TGTGCCAGTAGTGGTTACGCAGGGGACGGCAATCAGCCCCAGCATTTT. The V and J genes are TRBV19 and TRBJ1-5, with a possible D match to TRBD1 (6 bases). The germline CDR1 and CDR2 sequences are LNHDA and SQIVND (reference sequence). The CDR3 totals 16 residues. Trimming removed 5 bases at V and 2 bases at J, with 16 bases between.